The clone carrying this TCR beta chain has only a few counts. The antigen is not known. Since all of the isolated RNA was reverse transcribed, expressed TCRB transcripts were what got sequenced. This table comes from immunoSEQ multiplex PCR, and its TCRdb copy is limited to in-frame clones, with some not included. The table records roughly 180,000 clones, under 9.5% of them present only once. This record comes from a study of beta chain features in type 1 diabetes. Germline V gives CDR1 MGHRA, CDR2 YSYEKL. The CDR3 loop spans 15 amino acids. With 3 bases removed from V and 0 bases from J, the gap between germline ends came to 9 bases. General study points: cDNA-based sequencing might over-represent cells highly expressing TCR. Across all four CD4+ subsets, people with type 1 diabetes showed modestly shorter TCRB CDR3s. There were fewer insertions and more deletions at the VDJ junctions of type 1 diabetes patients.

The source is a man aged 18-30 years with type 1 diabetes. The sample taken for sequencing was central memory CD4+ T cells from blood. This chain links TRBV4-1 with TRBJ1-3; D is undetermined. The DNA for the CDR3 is TGCGCCAGCAGCCATGGAGCGTACTCTGGAAACACCATATATTTT. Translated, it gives CASSHGAYSGNTIYF.